This TCR beta chain came from a study of T cells in tuberculosis. Across the whole study: T cells were selected with CD1B tetramers loaded with glucose monomycolate.

This CDR3 is 15 amino acids long. Deletions cut 4 bases from V and 3 bases from J, with 16 bases between. Germline assignment: CDR1 SGHRS and CDR2 YFSETQ. Sorting used thawed, overnight-rested PBMC stained with anti-CD3, a viability dye and GMM-loaded CD1B tetramer. The lipid loaded on the CD1B tetramers was C32 glucose monomycolate from Rhodococcus equi. Before cryopreservation, the sorted PBMC lost their CD14-expressing monocytes. Libraries were prepared by immunoSEQ multiplex PCR; TCRdb keeps only in-frame clonotypes and omits some of them. The sample holds 50,000 or so clones, roughly 87% seen once. This clone occurred a few times.

Source material: CD1b-GMM tetramer-negative cells sorted from PBMCs. This chain joins TRBV5-1 and TRBJ1-1; D is unclear. The clonotype was recovered from an adult woman with latent tuberculosis. CDR3 coding DNA: TGCGCCAGCAGCCCGGTTGGTGCATACGACACTGAAGCTTTCTTT. Translating gives CASSPVGAYDTEAFF.